This passage covers 18 T cell receptor beta chains from one sample sequenced in a study of T cell repertoires in cytomegalovirus infection. TCRdb fed the reads into MiXCR, producing one record per CDR3 protein. The data hold roughly 130,000 distinct CDR3 sequences, with 7% to 10% observed a single time. Sequenced input: PBMCs. The receptor set was obtained from a human donor in good health (CMV status not recorded). Some clones in this sample may be carry-over from other donors' samples.

This clonotype showed up many times. The chain is built from TRBV7-2 and TRBJ2-5; the match to TRBD1 covers 7 bases. Germline assignment: CDR1 SGHTA and CDR2 FQGNSA. The CDR3 length is 13 residues. V was pared by 5 bases and J by 7 bases, with 7 bases of the junction left unmatched. Written as DNA, the CDR3 is TGTGCCAGCAGCACCGACAGGGCCGGGACCCAGTACTTC. Its translation: CASSTDRAGTQYF.

This clonotype appeared many times. The chain couples TRBV7-9 to TRBJ1-1; weak D call: TRBD1 (6 bases). Trimming removed 3 bases from V and 5 bases from J, with 13 bases in between. This CDR3 region has 14 residues. Germline assignment: CDR1 SEHNR and CDR2 FQNEAQ (reference sequence). The DNA of the CDR3 is TGTGCCAGCAGCTTCCCTTACAGGGCTACTGAAGCTTTCTTT. Its translation: CASSFPYRATEAFF.

This clonotype came up many times. V usage is TRBV15 and J usage is TRBJ2-5; TRBD2 is a possible D gene (6 bases). CDR3 length: 16 residues. Germline values: CDR1 LNHNV, CDR2 YYDKDF (reference sequence). The V end lost 5 bases, the J end lost 4 bases, and 20 bases lay between the germline ends. This CDR3 reads CATSGGTAAVSETQYF. In nucleotides, the CDR3 is TGTGCCACCAGCGGGGGGACGGCAGCTGTTTCAGAGACCCAGTACTTC.

This clonotype has just a few counts. The chain uses TRBV2 and TRBJ2-5; 10 bases align to TRBD2. CDR1 is SNHLY and CDR2 is FYNNEI in the germline V gene. CDR3 length: 14 residues. Trimming removed 6 bases from V and 5 bases from J; junction bases left unmatched: 6. CDR3 DNA sequence: TGTGCCAGCAGCCAGCGGGGGGGCCGCGAGACCCAGTACTTC. This encodes CASSQRGGRETQYF.

Many counts were recorded for this clonotype. The rearrangement uses TRBV5-1 and TRBJ1-1; D is perhaps TRBD1 (5 bases). The germline V gene encodes CDR1 SGHRS and CDR2 YFSETQ. Deletions cut 0 bases from V and 0 bases from J, with 9 bases between. This CDR3 has 15 residues. CDR3 region: CASSLGAGLNTEAFF. CDR3 DNA: TGCGCCAGCAGCTTGGGGGCAGGGTTGAACACTGAAGCTTTCTTT.

This clonotype was detected ten times or more. The rearrangement links TRBV19 to TRBJ2-2; D ambiguous. V was pared by 6 bases and J by 3 bases, with 11 bases between. The length of the CDR3 is 14 residues. Germline V gives CDR1 LNHDA, CDR2 SQIVND (reference sequence). In DNA, the CDR3 is TGTGCCAGTAGACGAGTCCCTGACACCGGGGAGCTGTTTTTT. Residues: CASRRVPDTGELFF.

This clonotype appeared many times. The chain is built from TRBV4-1 and TRBJ1-2, with D possibly being TRBD1 (6 bases). This CDR3 contains 16 residues. The ends were cut back, 0 bases at V and 4 bases at J, with 15 bases in the middle. The V gene's germline CDR1 is MGHRA and CDR2 YSYEKL. CDR3 loop: CASSQDAQGRTYGYTF. Here the CDR3 DNA reads TGCGCCAGCAGCCAAGATGCGCAGGGGAGGACCTATGGCTACACCTTC.

In this sample, this clonotype turned up many times. The V call is TRBV6-2 or TRBV6-3, the J call TRBJ1-2; D gene unclear. The V end was cut by 6 bases, the J end by 2 bases, with 19 bases between. CDR3 length equals 16 residues. In germline, CDR1 is MNHEY, CDR2 SVGEGT. CDR3 nucleotides: TGTGCCAGCAGCCTACGGATGATTGGGAAGAACTATGGCTACACCTTC. This translates into CASSLRMIGKNYGYTF.

This clonotype was detected many times. The chain is built from TRBV4-2 and TRBJ1-2; the D is unclear. Germline V lookup: CDR1 LGHNA, CDR2 YNFKEQ. The germline V and J ends were trimmed by 0 bases and 7 bases, with 12 bases remaining between them. This CDR3 region has 14 residues. The CDR3 loop reads CASSQEISGGGYTF. CDR3 nucleotide sequence: TGTGCCAGCAGCCAAGAGATATCCGGAGGTGGCTACACCTTC.

This clonotype was seen at least ten times. This sequence joins TRBV7-2 and TRBJ1-2, with D hard to call. Germline CDR1 and CDR2: SGHTA and FQGNSA. There are 14 residues in the CDR3. Trimming pared 1 base from V and 4 bases from J, leaving 10 bases between. The CDR3 DNA reads as TGTGCCAGCAGCTTAGTACCACAAAGCTATGGCTACACCTTC. Translation gives CASSLVPQSYGYTF.

This clonotype came up many times. CDR3 loop: CASGQGNEKLFF. CDR3 in DNA: TGTGCCAGCGGGCAGGGAAATGAAAAACTGTTTTTT. The rearrangement links TRBV28 to TRBJ1-4; possibly TRBD1 for D (5 bases). V was trimmed by 8 bases and J by 5 bases, leaving 9 bases between them. In germline, CDR1 is MDHEN, CDR2 SYDVKM. The CDR3 is 12 amino acids. Based on the CDR3 plus reference TRBV28 and TRBJ1-4, the full variable domain is DVKVTQSSRYLVKRTGEKVFLECVQDMDHENMFWYRQDPGLGLRLIYFSYDVKMKEKGDIPEGYSVSREKKERFSLILESASTNQTSMYLCASGQGNEKLFFGSGTQLSVL.

In the case of this clonotype: This may be a read error: a much more frequent sequence differs by one nucleotide. V is TRBV20-1 and J is TRBJ2-5; 14 bases align to TRBD2. Germline V gene data show CDR1 as DFQATT and CDR2 as SNEGSKA (reference sequence). This CDR3 is 13 amino acids long. V was clipped by 5 bases and J by 8 bases; unmatched bases: 4. In DNA form, the CDR3 reads TGCAGTGCTGGGGGACTAGCGGGAGATACCCAGTACTTC. Residues: CSAGGLAGDTQYF.

At least ten counts were recorded for this clonotype. The CDR3, as DNA: TGTGCCAGTAGTACCTCAGGGGGCGCGATAGCTAATGAAAAACTGTTTTTT. The encoded protein is CASSTSGGAIANEKLFF. The V call is TRBV19, the J call TRBJ1-4; 8 bases fit TRBD1. The CDR3 loop spans 17 amino acids. CDR1 LNHDA and CDR2 SQIVND come from the germline V gene (reference sequence). With V trimmed by 4 bases and J by 3 bases, 10 bases remained unmatched.

This clonotype was found many times. This chain joins TRBV6-2 or TRBV6-3 and TRBJ1-5, with TRBD1 identical over 7 bases. Germline assignment: CDR1 MNHEY and CDR2 SVGEGT. The CDR3 sequence is 15 residues long. J gave up 5 bases and V 5 bases, and 9 bases lay outside the gene matches. The chain's CDR3 is CASSVPGGTDQPQHF. In DNA form, the CDR3 reads TGTGCCAGCAGTGTCCCAGGGGGAACGGATCAGCCCCAGCATTTT.

In its sample, this clonotype was seen many times. This chain links TRBV7-2 with TRBJ1-6; D uncertain. Germline V gives CDR1 SGHTA, CDR2 FQGNSA. Trimming cost V 1 base and J 10 bases, with 11 bases left between them. This CDR3 spans 14 amino acids. The CDR3 loop is CASSLVPEKSPLHF. The CDR3 bases are TGTGCCAGCAGCTTAGTCCCAGAAAAATCACCCCTCCACTTT.

This clonotype showed up many times. This rearrangement joins TRBV20-1 to TRBJ2-6; tentatively, D is TRBD1 or TRBD2 (5 bases each). CDR3 size: 16 residues. Trimming left V 0 bases short and J 0 bases short, with 9 bases between. Germline V lookup: CDR1 DFQATT, CDR2 SNEGSKA (reference sequence). CDR3 region: CSARDHGGSGANVLTF. CDR3 nucleotides: TGCAGTGCTAGAGATCATGGGGGCTCTGGGGCCAACGTCCTGACTTTC.

This clonotype was recorded at least ten times. This chain uses TRBV20-1 with TRBJ1-2; 10 bases line up with TRBD1. CDR1 is DFQATT and CDR2 is SNEGSKA in the germline V gene (reference sequence). This CDR3 spans 14 amino acids. With 5 bases clipped from V and 6 bases from J, the junction kept 9 bases outside the gene matches. Written as DNA, the CDR3 is TGCAGTGCTGGATCGACAGGGGGCGAGGATGGCTACACCTTC. Translation gives CSAGSTGGEDGYTF.

At least ten counts were recorded for this clonotype. This chain joins TRBV28 and TRBJ2-3; 10 bases align to TRBD2. The CDR3 is 14 amino acids. The germline V gene has CDR1 MDHEN and CDR2 SYDVKM. J was trimmed by 6 bases and V by 7 bases; bases with no gene match: 7. CDR3 bases: TGTGCCAGCAAGACTAGCGGGTTTAAGGATACGCAGTATTTT. Amino acid sequence: CASKTSGFKDTQYF.